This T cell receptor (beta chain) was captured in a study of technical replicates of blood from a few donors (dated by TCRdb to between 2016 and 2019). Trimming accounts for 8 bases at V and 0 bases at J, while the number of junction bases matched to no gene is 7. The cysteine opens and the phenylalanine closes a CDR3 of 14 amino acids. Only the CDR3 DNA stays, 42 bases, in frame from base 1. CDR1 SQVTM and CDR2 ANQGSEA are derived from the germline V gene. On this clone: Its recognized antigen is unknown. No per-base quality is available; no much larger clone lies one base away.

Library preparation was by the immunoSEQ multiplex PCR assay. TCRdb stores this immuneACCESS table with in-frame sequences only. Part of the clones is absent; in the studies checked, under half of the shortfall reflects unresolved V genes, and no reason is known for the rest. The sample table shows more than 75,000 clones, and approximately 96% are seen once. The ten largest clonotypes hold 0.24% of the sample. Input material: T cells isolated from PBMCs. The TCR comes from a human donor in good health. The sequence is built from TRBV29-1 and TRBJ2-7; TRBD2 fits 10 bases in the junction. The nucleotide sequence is TGCAGCACAAAAGGGACTAGCGACTCCTACGAGCAGTACTTC. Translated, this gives CSTKGTSDSYEQYF.